This T cell receptor (beta chain) emerged from a study of tumor-infiltrating lymphocytes in primary liver carcinoma. Blood RNA was derived from unsorted whole blood, and germline DNA was extracted too. Before the operation took place, roughly 4.2 milliliters of peripheral blood were collected. Reverse transcription of 500 ng total RNA with a constant-region primer produced TCR beta cDNA. Slightly modified ARM-PCR, run as three nested multiplex PCR rounds, produced the TCR beta libraries. Researchers ran the first two PCR rounds for roughly 11 cycles each with TRBV1-TRBV30 forward primers and a C-beta reverse primer. Via MiXCR, TCRdb re-called the multiplex PCR reads, giving one row per CDR3 protein. This table holds about 330,000 distinct CDR3 sequences, less than 70% found once. Between the trimmed V and J ends, which lost 5 bases and 1 base, there was a span of 8 bases. Looked up from germline, CDR1 is GTSNPN and CDR2 is SVGIG (reference sequence). This CDR3 contains 12 residues.

The source is a man aged 35-49 years with primary liver carcinoma and hepatitis B virus infection. The chain links TRBV30 to TRBJ1-1; tentatively, D is TRBD1 (5 bases). The sample consisted of peripheral blood. CDR3 nucleotides: TGTGCCTGGGGACACACGAACACTGAAGCTTTCTTT. It codes for CAWGHTNTEAFF.